This T cell receptor beta chain derives from a study of memory CD4+ T cells and cytomegalovirus serostatus. Study details: Donors were healthy Belgian adults, under ten CMV seropositive and 20 to 25 seronegative.

This clone occurred a few times. CDR3 length: 13 amino acids. Deletions cut 6 bases from V and 5 bases from J, with 11 bases between. Germline CDR1 SNHLY, CDR2 FYNNEI. Clones were read by immunoSEQ multiplex PCR, and TCRdb kept only the in-frame ones, dropping some. The sample contains about 44,000 clones, over 60% of which appear only once. The sort gate was single viable CD3+CD4+CD8-CD45RO+ cells for memory CD4+ T cells. Total CD4+ T cells were enriched by CD4 positive selection. This TCR derives from an adult in good health and CMV-seronegative. The chain recombines TRBV2 with TRBJ1-5, with D maybe TRBD1 (5 bases). Sequencing used memory CD4+ T cells from blood. The CDR3 DNA is TGTGCCAGCAGAGCAGGGATGGATCAGCCCCAGCATTTT. Translating gives CASRAGMDQPQHF. Full variable domain (missing parts from reference TRBV2 and TRBJ1-5): EPEVTQTPSHQVTQMGQEVILRCVPISNHLYFYWYRQILGQKVEFLVSFYNNEISEKSEIFDDQFSVERPDGSNFTLKIRSTKLEDSAMYFCASRAGMDQPQHFGDGTRLSIL.